This is a list of T cell receptor beta chains from one sample in a study of control samples from healthy donors and cancer patients. The protocol was immunoSEQ multiplex PCR, while the TCRdb copy is restricted to in-frame clones and leaves out a portion. The sample lists 60,000 to 75,000 clones; over 85% were seen once. The sample consisted of PBMCs. The receptors come from a man aged 55 to 70 with colorectal cancer. Each CDR3 is given with its conserved first and last residue. Each record gives: D gene, V gene, clone size, J gene, CDR3 length, CDR3 DNA, CDR3 protein. The D gene is left open where the match is weak. Clone size is given for some rows only: seen once, a few or many times, or a class if the clone is expanded.

.,TRBV2,.,TRBJ2-2,11,TGTGCCAGCACCGGTTCCGGGGAGCTGTTTTTT,CASTGSGELFF
.,TRBV6-2/TRBV6-3,few,TRBJ1-2,12,TGTGCCAGCAGTTACGCAGTGGGCGGCTACACCTTC,CASSYAVGGYTF
TRBD1,TRBV6-6,once,TRBJ2-7,14,TGTGCCAGCAGCTTACCGCAGGGGGCTAAGGAGCAGTACTTC,CASSLPQGAKEQYF
.,TRBV27,.,TRBJ1-2,15,TGTGCCAGCAGAGAGCTGGGCCGTTCTAACTATGGCTACACCTTC,CASRELGRSNYGYTF
.,TRBV18,.,TRBJ1-1,14,TGTGCCAGCTCACCCCCGGGGGCCAGAACTGAAGCTTTCTTT,CASSPPGARTEAFF
.,TRBV5-1,.,TRBJ2-7,13,TGCGCCAGCCGGCAGGGAGAAACCTACGAGCAGTACTTC,CASRQGETYEQYF
.,TRBV15,once,TRBJ1-5,17,TGTGCCACCAGCAGAGATTTGGGTAGAGTCTCTAATCAGCCCCAGCATTTT,CATSRDLGRVSNQPQHF
.,TRBV7-3,once,TRBJ2-1,13,TGTGCCAGCAGCTCCCAGAGAGGAAATGAGCAGTTCTTC,CASSSQRGNEQFF
.,TRBV15,.,TRBJ2-5,14,TGTGCCACCCAAGCTAACAGGGCCCAAGAGACCCAGTACTTC,CATQANRAQETQYF
.,TRBV7-9,.,TRBJ2-2,12,TGTGCCAGCAGCCAGGGATTCGGGGAGCTGTTTTTT,CASSQGFGELFF
TRBD2,TRBV6-4,.,TRBJ2-3,14,TGTGCCAGCAGTCGCGGGGGGAGCACAGATACGCAGTATTTT,CASSRGGSTDTQYF
TRBD1,TRBV4-2,.,TRBJ2-2,15,TGTGCCAGCAGCCAAGGGCACAGGGGTAAGGGTTGGCTGTTTTTT,CASSQGHRGKGWLFF
.,TRBV2,.,TRBJ2-1,14,TGTGCCAGCAGTCAGAGGGAGGGGGGACAGGAGCAGTTCTTC,CASSQREGGQEQFF
TRBD2,TRBV6-5,.,TRBJ2-1,14,TGTGCCAGCAAGGTTAGCGGGCCCCCAGGGGAGCAGTTCTTC,CASKVSGPPGEQFF
TRBD1,TRBV9,once,TRBJ1-1,16,TGTGCCAGCAGCAAAGGGGGCGCAAGGGTAGACACTGAAGCTTTCTTT,CASSKGGARVDTEAFF
.,TRBV6-5,.,TRBJ1-1,11,TGTGCCAGCGGGGTGGCAGGCGAGGCTTTCTTT,CASGVAGEAFF
.,TRBV24-1,.,TRBJ2-7,15,TGTGCCACCGAGTCCACACGGGCCGTCACATACGAGCAGTACTTC,CATESTRAVTYEQYF
.,TRBV3-1/TRBV3-2,.,TRBJ1-6,14,TGTGCCAGCAGCCCCCGGACAGAGAATTCACCCCTCCACTTT,CASSPRTENSPLHF
.,TRBV5-1,.,TRBJ1-4,16,TGCGCCAGCAGCTTGGCGGCAGGGCGCCCTAATGAAAAACTGTTTTTT,CASSLAAGRPNEKLFF
TRBD1,TRBV30,.,TRBJ1-1,12,TGTGCCTTACAGGGGGAGAACACTGAAGCTTTCTTT,CALQGENTEAFF
TRBD1,TRBV5-1,.,TRBJ2-7,14,TGCGCCAGCAGCTTTCAGGGGGTGCCCTACGAGCAGTACTTC,CASSFQGVPYEQYF
TRBD2,TRBV19,.,TRBJ2-3,15,TGTGCCAGTACCACCGCTAGCGGGGGCACAGATACGCAGTATTTT,CASTTASGGTDTQYF
.,TRBV11-2,.,TRBJ2-1,13,TGTGCCAGCAGCCTCGAGGCCTACAATGAGCAGTTCTTC,CASSLEAYNEQFF
.,TRBV11-3,.,TRBJ2-1,17,TGTGCCAGCAGCATCGGCCGGGGCAGTGACCCATACAATGAGCAGTTCTTC,CASSIGRGSDPYNEQFF
TRBD1,TRBV4-1,.,TRBJ1-1,14,TGCGCCAGCAGCCCGGGACAGGGGAACACTGAAGCTTTCTTT,CASSPGQGNTEAFF
.,TRBV7-3,.,TRBJ2-2,13,TGTGCCAGCAGCTTATACGGGGCGGGGGAGCTGTTTTTT,CASSLYGAGELFF
TRBD1,TRBV6-5,.,TRBJ2-5,16,TGTGCCAGCAGTTACTCGGTGCCCAGGGGGATAGGGACCCAGTACTTC,CASSYSVPRGIGTQYF
TRBD2,TRBV9,.,TRBJ2-3,17,TGTGCCAGCAGCGTAGGGACTAGCGGGGGGGCATGGGATACGCAGTATTTT,CASSVGTSGGAWDTQYF
TRBD2,TRBV4-3,few,TRBJ2-3,16,TGCGCCAGCAGCCAAGATTCCAGCGGGGGGGCTAATACGCAGTATTTT,CASSQDSSGGANTQYF
TRBD1,TRBV19,.,TRBJ1-2,14,TGTGCCAGTAGGACAGGGGATTCTAACTATGGCTACACCTTC,CASRTGDSNYGYTF
TRBD1,TRBV7-2,.,TRBJ2-7,13,TGTGCCAGCAGCTCTGCGACAGGGTTCGAGCAGTACTTC,CASSSATGFEQYF
TRBD1,TRBV6-6,.,TRBJ1-1,13,TGTGCCAGCAGTCAGGGGGGGTACACTGAAGCTTTCTTT,CASSQGGYTEAFF
.,TRBV7-2,.,TRBJ2-3,14,TGTGCCAGCAGTTTGGGACTCCCCGTTGATACGCAGTATTTT,CASSLGLPVDTQYF
TRBD2,TRBV11-2,.,TRBJ2-2,15,TGTGCCAGCAGCTTAGTGAGCGGGGGTGCCGGGGAGCTGTTTTTT,CASSLVSGGAGELFF
.,TRBV21-1,.,TRBJ2-7,15,TGTGCCAGCACCTCCCCTGGGGGGGGGCTGAACGAGCAGTACTTC,CASTSPGGGLNEQYF
TRBD1,TRBV5-4,.,TRBJ2-7,14,TGTGCCAGCAGCTCAGGGGGAAGAATTTACGAGCAGTACTTC,CASSSGGRIYEQYF
.,TRBV2,.,TRBJ2-6,18,TGTGCCAGCAGTGTAAGAGGGACCTTACTCTCTGGGGCCAACGTCCTGACTTTC,CASSVRGTLLSGANVLTF
.,TRBV7-2,.,TRBJ1-5,16,TGTGCCAGCAGCTTAAATCCCGGGGGAGGCAATCAGCCCCAGCATTTT,CASSLNPGGGNQPQHF
.,TRBV6-5,.,TRBJ1-1,14,TGTGCCAGCACTCCCATACTAGGAGTCGATGAAGCTTTCTTT,CASTPILGVDEAFF
TRBD1,TRBV4-1,.,TRBJ2-2,16,TGCGCCAGCAGCCAAGGACAGGGGGCCCTCACCGGGGAGCTGTTTTTT,CASSQGQGALTGELFF
.,TRBV28,.,TRBJ1-1,14,TGTGCCAGCAGTTTTCAGATCCCGAACACTGAAGCTTTCTTT,CASSFQIPNTEAFF
.,TRBV13,.,TRBJ1-2,13,TGTGCCAGCACCAACGGGAGCTATTATGGCTACACCTTC,CASTNGSYYGYTF
.,TRBV6-5,.,TRBJ1-1,13,TGTGCCAGCGGGGCAGCAATGAACACTGAAGCTTTCTTT,CASGAAMNTEAFF
TRBD1,TRBV28,.,TRBJ1-3,16,TGTGCCAGCAGTTTATTAGGGGGCGCCTCTGGAAACACCATATATTTT,CASSLLGGASGNTIYF
TRBD1,TRBV11-3,.,TRBJ1-1,19,TGTGCCAGCAGCTTAGATCGAGATGCGGGACAGGGGGGGGACACTGAAGCTTTCTTT,CASSLDRDAGQGGDTEAFF
TRBD1,TRBV28,.,TRBJ1-1,12,TGTGCCAGCAGCGGGGACAGGCCGGGGGCTTTCTTT,CASSGDRPGAFF
.,TRBV12-3/TRBV12-4,.,TRBJ2-2,12,TGTGCCAGCAGTATGTTGACCGGGGAGCTGTTTTTT,CASSMLTGELFF
TRBD2,TRBV11-3,once,TRBJ2-2,14,TGTGCCAGCAGCTTAGCAGGGAGGGCCGGGGAGCTGTTTTTT,CASSLAGRAGELFF